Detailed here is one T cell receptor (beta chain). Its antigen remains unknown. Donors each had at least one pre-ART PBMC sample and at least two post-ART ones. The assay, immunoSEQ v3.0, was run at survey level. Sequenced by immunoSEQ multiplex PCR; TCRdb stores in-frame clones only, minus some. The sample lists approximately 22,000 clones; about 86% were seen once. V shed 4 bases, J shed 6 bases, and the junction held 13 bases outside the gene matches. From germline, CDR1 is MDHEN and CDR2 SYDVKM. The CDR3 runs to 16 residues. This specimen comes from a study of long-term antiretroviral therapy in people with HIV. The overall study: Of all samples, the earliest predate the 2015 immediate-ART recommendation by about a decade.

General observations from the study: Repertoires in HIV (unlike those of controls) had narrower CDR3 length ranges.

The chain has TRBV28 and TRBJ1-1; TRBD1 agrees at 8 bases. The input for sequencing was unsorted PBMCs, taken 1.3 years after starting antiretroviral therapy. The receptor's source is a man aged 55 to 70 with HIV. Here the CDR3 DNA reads TGTGCCAGCAGTTCATTCGGACAGGGTGGATACTCTGAAGCTTTCTTT. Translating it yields CASSSFGQGGYSEAFF.